What follows are 9 T cell receptor beta chains derived from one specimen sequenced in a study of cytomegalovirus exposure and HLA in healthy donors. The PCR used 60 Vbeta and 13 Jbeta primers. Method: immunoSEQ multiplex PCR; TCRdb's copy keeps in-frame clones and lacks some. This table holds some 76,000 clones. The specimen sequenced was PBMCs. The receptor set was obtained from a female donor in good health and CMV-seropositive.

The chain links TRBV11-2 to TRBJ2-5; D gene ambiguous. The V end was cut by 1 base, the J end by 5 bases, with 14 bases between. From germline, CDR1 is SGHAT and CDR2 FQNNGV. This CDR3 has 15 residues. CDR3 region: CASSLVPPPRETQYF. CDR3 bases: TGTGCCAGCAGCTTAGTACCCCCTCCCAGGGAGACCCAGTACTTC.

As concerns this clone: The sample contains more than one DNA sequence encoding this CDR3. The chain links TRBV19 to TRBJ2-2; 11 bases agree with TRBD1. Unmatched junction bases numbered 6, after V lost 5 bases and J lost 4 bases. The CDR3 contains 16 residues. Germline loops: CDR1 LNHDA, CDR2 SQIVND (reference sequence). The CDR3 sequence: CASSSGQGAGTGELFF. The CDR3 nucleotides read TGTGCCAGTAGTTCCGGACAGGGGGCCGGCACCGGGGAGCTGTTTTTT.

The genes are TRBV4-3 and TRBJ2-2; a possible D gene is TRBD1 (6 bases). Trimming shortened V by 1 base and J by 3 bases, and 12 bases separated the two germline ends. The CDR3 length is 16 residues. CDR1 and CDR2 from the germline V gene are LGHNA and YSLEER. CDR3 region: CASSQGAQGYTGELFF. DNA of the CDR3: TGCGCCAGCAGCCAAGGAGCCCAGGGGTACACCGGGGAGCTGTTTTTT.

The CDR3, as DNA: TGTGCCAGCAGCTTAGAGACTAGCGGGCCCCAAGAGACCCAGTACTTC. It codes for CASSLETSGPQETQYF. This chain uses TRBV7-8 with TRBJ2-5; 10 nucleotides align to TRBD2. In germline, CDR1 is SGHVS, CDR2 FQNEAQ. Trimming removed 1 base from V and 1 base from J; junction bases left unmatched: 3. This CDR3 comprises 16 residues.

The chain carries TRBV6-1 and TRBJ2-7; D is unclear. V gave up 6 bases and J gave up 5 bases, with 14 bases separating them. The CDR3 totals 13 residues. The V gene's germline CDR1 is MNHNS and CDR2 SASEGT. CDR3 DNA sequence: TGTGCCAGCAGCCGAACCGGGTACGACGAGCAGTACTTC. Its protein product is CASSRTGYDEQYF.

The rearrangement uses TRBV5-8 and TRBJ2-3; possibly TRBD1 for D (5 bases). The V and J ends lost 3 bases and 3 bases respectively, with 17 bases between them. The germline gives CDR1 SGHTS, CDR2 YDEGEE. The CDR3 is 16 amino acids. CDR3 sequence (DNA): TGTGCCAGCAGCTGGGGCAGGGTATCCAGGACAGATACGCAGTATTTT. Translation: CASSWGRVSRTDTQYF.

This chain joins TRBV28 and TRBJ2-7; D perhaps matches TRBD2 (5 bases). CDR3 length equals 13 residues. The germline V gene has CDR1 MDHEN and CDR2 SYDVKM. Trimming removed 7 bases from V and 2 bases from J, with 12 bases in between. The CDR3 DNA reads as TGTGCCAGCATGAGGGCGATCCCCTACGAGCAGTACTTC. It encodes CASMRAIPYEQYF.

The chain uses TRBV27 and TRBJ1-4; weak D call: TRBD1 (5 bases). The length of the CDR3 is 14 residues. V was cut by 0 bases and J by 8 bases, with 10 bases left in between. Germline lookup yields CDR1 MNHEY and CDR2 SMNVEV (reference sequence). DNA of the CDR3: TGTGCCAGCAGTTTATCGGGGGGTTTAGAAAAACTGTTTTTT. Amino acid sequence: CASSLSGGLEKLFF.

This chain joins TRBV6-4 and TRBJ2-3; no definite D call. V was clipped by 4 bases and J by 0 bases, with 8 bases between them. The CDR3 totals 14 residues. In germline, CDR1 is MRHNA, CDR2 SNTAGT. CDR3 nucleotide sequence: TGTGCCAGCAGTGCCGAAGCTAGCACAGATACGCAGTATTTT. Protein product: CASSAEASTDTQYF.